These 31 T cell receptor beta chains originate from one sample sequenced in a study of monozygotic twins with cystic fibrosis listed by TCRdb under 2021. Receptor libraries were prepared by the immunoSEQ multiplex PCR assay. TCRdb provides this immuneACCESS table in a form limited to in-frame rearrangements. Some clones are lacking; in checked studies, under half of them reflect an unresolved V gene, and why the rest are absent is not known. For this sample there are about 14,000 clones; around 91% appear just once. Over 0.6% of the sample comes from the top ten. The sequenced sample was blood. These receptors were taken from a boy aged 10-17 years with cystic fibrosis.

The CDR3 spells CASSVRRDNYGYTF. CDR3 nucleotides: TGTGCCAGTTCCGTGAGGAGAGATAACTATGGCTACACCTTC. The rearrangement uses TRBV19 and TRBJ1-2; no clear D. This CDR3 is 14 amino acids long. The germline V and J ends were trimmed by 8 bases and 1 base, with 14 bases remaining between them. Germline V lookup: CDR1 LNHDA, CDR2 SQIVND (reference sequence).

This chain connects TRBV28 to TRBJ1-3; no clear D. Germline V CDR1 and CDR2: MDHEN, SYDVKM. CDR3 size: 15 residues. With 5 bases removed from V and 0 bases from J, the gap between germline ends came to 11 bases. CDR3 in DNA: TGTGCCAGCAGTACCCCCTCCCTCTCTGGAAACACCATATATTTT. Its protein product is CASSTPSLSGNTIYF.

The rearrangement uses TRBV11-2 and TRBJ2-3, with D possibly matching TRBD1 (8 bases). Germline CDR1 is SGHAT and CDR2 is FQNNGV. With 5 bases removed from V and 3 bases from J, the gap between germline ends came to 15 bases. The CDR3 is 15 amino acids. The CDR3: CASSQQGEGTDTQYF. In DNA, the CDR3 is TGTGCCAGCAGCCAACAGGGGGAGGGGACAGATACGCAGTATTTT.

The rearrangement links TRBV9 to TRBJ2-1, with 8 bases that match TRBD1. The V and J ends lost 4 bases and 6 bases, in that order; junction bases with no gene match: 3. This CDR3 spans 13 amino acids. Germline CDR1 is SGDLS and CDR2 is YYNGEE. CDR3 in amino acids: CASSLGQGNEQFF. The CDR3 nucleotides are TGTGCCAGCAGCTTAGGACAGGGCAATGAGCAGTTCTTC.

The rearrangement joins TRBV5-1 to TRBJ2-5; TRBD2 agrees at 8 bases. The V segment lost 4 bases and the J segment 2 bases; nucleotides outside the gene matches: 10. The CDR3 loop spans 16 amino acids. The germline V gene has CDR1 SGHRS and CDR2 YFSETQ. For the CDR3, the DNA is TGCGCCAGCAGCCACGGCGTACTAGCGGCTCAAGAGACCCAGTACTTC. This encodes CASSHGVLAAQETQYF.

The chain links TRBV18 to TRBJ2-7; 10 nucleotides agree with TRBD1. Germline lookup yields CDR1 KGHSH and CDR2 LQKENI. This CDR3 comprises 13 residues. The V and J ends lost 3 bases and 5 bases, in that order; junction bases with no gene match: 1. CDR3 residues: CASSPGTGDEQYF. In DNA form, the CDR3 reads TGTGCCAGCTCACCTGGGACAGGGGACGAGCAGTACTTC.

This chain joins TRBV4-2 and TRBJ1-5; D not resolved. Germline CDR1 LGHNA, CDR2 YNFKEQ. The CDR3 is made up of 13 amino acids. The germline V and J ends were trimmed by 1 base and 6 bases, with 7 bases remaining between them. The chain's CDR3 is CASSQGVGQPQHF. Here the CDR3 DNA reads TGTGCCAGCAGCCAAGGCGTGGGTCAGCCCCAGCATTTT.

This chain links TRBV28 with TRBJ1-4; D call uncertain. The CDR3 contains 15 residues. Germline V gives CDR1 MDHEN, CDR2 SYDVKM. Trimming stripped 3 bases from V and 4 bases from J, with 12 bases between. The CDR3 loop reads CASSFYGQRNEKLFF. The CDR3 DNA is TGTGCCAGCAGTTTTTACGGCCAGCGTAATGAAAAACTGTTTTTT.

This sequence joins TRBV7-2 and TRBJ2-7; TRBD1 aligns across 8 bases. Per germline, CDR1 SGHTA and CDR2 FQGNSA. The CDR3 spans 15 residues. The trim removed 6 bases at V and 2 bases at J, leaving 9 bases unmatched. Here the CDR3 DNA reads TGTGCCAGCAGGCAACCGGGACAGGCTACCTACGAGCAGTACTTC. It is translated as CASRQPGQATYEQYF.

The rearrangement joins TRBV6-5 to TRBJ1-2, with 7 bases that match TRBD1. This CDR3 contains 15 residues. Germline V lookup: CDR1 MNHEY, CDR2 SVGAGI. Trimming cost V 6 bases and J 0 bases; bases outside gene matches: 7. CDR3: CASRRGQTTNYGYTF. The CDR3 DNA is TGTGCCAGCAGGAGGGGACAGACCACTAACTATGGCTACACCTTC.

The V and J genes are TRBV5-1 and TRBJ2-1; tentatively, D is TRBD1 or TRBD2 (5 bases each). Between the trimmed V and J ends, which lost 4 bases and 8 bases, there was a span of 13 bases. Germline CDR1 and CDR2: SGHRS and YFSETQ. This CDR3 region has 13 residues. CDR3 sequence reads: CASSIGGYDEQFF. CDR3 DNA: TGCGCCAGCAGCATTGGGGGATACGATGAGCAGTTCTTC.

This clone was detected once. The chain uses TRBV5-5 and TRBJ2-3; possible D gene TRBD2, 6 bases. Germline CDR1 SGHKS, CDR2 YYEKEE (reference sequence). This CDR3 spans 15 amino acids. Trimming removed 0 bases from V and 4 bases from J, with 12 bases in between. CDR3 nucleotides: TGTGCCAGCAGCTTGGCTGGGACTTTCCCAGATACGCAGTATTTT. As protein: CASSLAGTFPDTQYF.

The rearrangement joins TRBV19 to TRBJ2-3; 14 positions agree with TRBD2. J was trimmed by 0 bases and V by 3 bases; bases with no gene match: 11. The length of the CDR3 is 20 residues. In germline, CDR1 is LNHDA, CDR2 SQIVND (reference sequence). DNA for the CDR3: TGTGCCAGTAGTATTAAGGTCTGGACTAGCGGGGGGACTAGCACAGATACGCAGTATTTT. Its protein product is CASSIKVWTSGGTSTDTQYF.

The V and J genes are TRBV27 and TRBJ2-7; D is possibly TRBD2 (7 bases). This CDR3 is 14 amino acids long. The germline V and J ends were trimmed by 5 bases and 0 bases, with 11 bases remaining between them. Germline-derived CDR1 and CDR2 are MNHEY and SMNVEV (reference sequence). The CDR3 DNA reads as TGTGCCAGCAGTAGGGGGGGCAGCTCCTACGAGCAGTACTTC. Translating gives CASSRGGSSYEQYF.

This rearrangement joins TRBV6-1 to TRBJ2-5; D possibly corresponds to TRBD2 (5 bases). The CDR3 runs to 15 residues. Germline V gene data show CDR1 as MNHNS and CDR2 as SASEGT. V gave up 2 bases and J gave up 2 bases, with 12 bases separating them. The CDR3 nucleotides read TGTGCCAGCAGTGAACCCGCTCGGGGTCAAGAGACCCAGTACTTC. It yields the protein CASSEPARGQETQYF.

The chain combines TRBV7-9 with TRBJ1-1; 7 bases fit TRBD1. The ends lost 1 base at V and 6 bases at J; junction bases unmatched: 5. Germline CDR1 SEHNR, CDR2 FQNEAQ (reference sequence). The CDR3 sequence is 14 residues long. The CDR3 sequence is CASSLGTGLPEAFF. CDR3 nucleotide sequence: TGTGCCAGCAGCTTAGGGACAGGCCTCCCTGAAGCTTTCTTT.

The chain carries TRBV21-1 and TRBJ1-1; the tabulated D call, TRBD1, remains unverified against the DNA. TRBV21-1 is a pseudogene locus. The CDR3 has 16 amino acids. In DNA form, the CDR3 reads TGTGCCAGCAGTCTGAACAGGGGGCGCGGAAACACTGAAGCTTTCTTT. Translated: CASSLNRGRGNTEAFF.

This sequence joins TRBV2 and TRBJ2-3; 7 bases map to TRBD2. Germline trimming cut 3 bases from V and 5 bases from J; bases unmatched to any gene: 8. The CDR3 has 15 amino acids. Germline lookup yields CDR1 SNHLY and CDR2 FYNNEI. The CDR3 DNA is TGTGCCAGCAGTGACGTCGGCGGGAGAGGAGATACGCAGTATTTT. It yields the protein CASSDVGGRGDTQYF.

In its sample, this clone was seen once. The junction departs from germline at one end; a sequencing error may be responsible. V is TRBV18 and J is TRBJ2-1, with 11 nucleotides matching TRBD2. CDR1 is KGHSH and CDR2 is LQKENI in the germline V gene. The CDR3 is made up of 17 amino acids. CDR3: CASSPLRLAGGYNEQFF. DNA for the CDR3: TGTGCCAGCTCCCCACTCCGGCTAGCGGGAGGATACAATGAGCAGTTCTTC.

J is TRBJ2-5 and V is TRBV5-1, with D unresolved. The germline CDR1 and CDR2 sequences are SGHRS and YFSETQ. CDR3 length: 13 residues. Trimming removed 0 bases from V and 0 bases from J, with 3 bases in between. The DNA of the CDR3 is TGCGCCAGCAGCTTGGAAGACCAAGAGACCCAGTACTTC. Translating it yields CASSLEDQETQYF. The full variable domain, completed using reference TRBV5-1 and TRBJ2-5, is KAGVTQTPRYLIKTRGQQVTLSCSPISGHRSVSWYQQTPGQGLQFLFEYFSETQRNKGNFPGRFSGRQFSNSRSEMNVSTLELGDSALYLCASSLEDQETQYFGPGTRLLVL.

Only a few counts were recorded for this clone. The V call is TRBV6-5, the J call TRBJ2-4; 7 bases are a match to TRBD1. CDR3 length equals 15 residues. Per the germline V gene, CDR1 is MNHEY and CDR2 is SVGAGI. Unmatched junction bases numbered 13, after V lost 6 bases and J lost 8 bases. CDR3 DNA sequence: TGTGCCAGCAGCACGACAGGGTTCTATAATGACATTCAGTACTTC. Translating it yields CASSTTGFYNDIQYF.

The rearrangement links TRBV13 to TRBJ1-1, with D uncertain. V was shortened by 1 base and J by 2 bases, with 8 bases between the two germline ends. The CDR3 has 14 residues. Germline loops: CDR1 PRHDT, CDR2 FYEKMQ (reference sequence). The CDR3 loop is CASSLERGNTEAFF. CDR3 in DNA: TGTGCCAGCAGCTTAGAGCGAGGCAACACTGAAGCTTTCTTT.

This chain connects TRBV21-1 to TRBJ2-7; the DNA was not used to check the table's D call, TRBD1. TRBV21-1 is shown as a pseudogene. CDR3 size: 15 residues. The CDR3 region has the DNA TGTGCCAGCAGCGACCCCGGCAGGGGGAGGTACGAGCAGTACTTC. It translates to CASSDPGRGRYEQYF.

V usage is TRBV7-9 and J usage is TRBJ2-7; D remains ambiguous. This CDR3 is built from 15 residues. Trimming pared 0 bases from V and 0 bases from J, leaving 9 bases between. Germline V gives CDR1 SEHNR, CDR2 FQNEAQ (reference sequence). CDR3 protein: CASSLAPEVSYEQYF. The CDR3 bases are TGTGCCAGCAGCTTAGCTCCAGAGGTCTCCTACGAGCAGTACTTC.

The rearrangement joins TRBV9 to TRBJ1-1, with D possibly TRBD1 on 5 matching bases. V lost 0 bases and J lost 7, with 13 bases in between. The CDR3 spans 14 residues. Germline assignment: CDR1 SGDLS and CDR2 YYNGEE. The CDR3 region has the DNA TGTGCCAGCAGCGTAGCTGGGGCTAATATTGAAGCTTTCTTT. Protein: CASSVAGANIEAFF. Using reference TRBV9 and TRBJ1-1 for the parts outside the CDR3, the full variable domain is DSGVTQTPKHLITATGQRVTLRCSPRSGDLSVYWYQQSLDQGLQFLIQYYNGEERAKGNILERFSAQQFPDLHSELNLSSLELGDSALYFCASSVAGANIEAFFGQGTRLTVV.

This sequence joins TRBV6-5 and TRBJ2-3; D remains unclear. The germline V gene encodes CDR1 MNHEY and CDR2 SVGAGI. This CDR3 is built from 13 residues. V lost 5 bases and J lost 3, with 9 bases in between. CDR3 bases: TGTGCCAGCAGTGTGCCACTTACAGATACGCAGTATTTT. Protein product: CASSVPLTDTQYF.

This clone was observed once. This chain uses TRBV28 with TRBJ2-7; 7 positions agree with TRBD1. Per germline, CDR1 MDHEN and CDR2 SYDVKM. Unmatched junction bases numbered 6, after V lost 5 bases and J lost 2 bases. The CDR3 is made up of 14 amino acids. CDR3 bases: TGTGCCAGCAGTCAGACAGGGAACACCTACGAGCAGTACTTC. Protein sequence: CASSQTGNTYEQYF.

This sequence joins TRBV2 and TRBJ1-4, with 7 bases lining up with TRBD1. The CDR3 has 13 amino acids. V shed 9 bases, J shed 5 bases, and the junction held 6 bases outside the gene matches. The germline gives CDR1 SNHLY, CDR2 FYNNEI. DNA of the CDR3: TGTGCCAGAGCCACAGGGGCAAATGAAAAACTGTTTTTT. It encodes CARATGANEKLFF. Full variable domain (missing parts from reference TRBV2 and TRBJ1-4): EPEVTQTPSHQVTQMGQEVILRCVPISNHLYFYWYRQILGQKVEFLVSFYNNEISEKSEIFDDQFSVERPDGSNFTLKIRSTKLEDSAMYFCARATGANEKLFFGSGTQLSVL.

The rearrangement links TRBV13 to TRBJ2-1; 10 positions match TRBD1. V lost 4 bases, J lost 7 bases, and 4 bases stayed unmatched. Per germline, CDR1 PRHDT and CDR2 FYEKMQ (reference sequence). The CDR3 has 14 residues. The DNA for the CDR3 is TGTGCCAGCAGCTACCGGACAGGGGGAAATGAGCAGTTCTTC. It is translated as CASSYRTGGNEQFF.

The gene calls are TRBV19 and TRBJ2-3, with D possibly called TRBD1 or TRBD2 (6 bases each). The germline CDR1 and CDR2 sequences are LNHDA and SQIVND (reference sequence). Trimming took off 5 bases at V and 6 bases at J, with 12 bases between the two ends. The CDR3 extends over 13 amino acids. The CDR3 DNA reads TGTGCCAGTAGTTTGGGGGCGGGGGATACGCAGTATTTT. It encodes CASSLGAGDTQYF.

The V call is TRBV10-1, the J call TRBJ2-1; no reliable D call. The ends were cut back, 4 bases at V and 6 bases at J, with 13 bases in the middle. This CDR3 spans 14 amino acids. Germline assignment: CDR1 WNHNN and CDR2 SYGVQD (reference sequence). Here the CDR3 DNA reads TGCGCCAGCAGTGGGGCGGCCCTGGGCAATGAGCAGTTCTTC. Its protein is CASSGAALGNEQFF.